This T cell receptor beta chain emerged from a study of graft-versus-host responses after intestinal transplantation. Overall study context: Grafts were multivisceral, liver-intestinal, or isolated intestinal. Tacrolimus and steroids were given for around three years to all recipients after anti-thymocyte globulin induction.

The trim removed 5 bases at V and 8 bases at J, leaving 3 bases unmatched. The CDR3 spans 14 residues. Germline V gene sequence: CDR1 MNHNS, CDR2 SASEGT. General study points: There were GvH clones found in recipient marrow, and some of them appeared first in ileum or blood. Allograft clonal ratios (graft-versus-host to host-versus-graft) were high in patients who had graft-donor T cell macrochimerism.

With respect to this clone: The antigen is not known.

Produced via immunoSEQ multiplex PCR; TCRdb's table is partial and in-frame only. The sample yields tens of thousands of clones, 80% to 95% seen once. This material consisted of unstimulated CD4+ T cells sorted from spleen or lymph node cells, taken before transplant. The TCR sequence derives from a human donor who was the organ donor for an intestinal transplant. V and J are TRBV6-1 and TRBJ1-4; 12 bases map to TRBD1. This chain's CDR3 is CASSSGTGGEKLFF. The CDR3 nucleotides read TGTGCCAGCAGTTCCGGGACAGGGGGCGAAAAACTGTTTTTT.